These 29 T cell receptor beta chains share one sample of origin, sequenced in a study of OX40 agonist ivuxolimab in advanced cancers. Generated by immunoSEQ multiplex PCR, the TCRdb table keeps only in-frame clones and is missing some. The repertoire includes roughly 60,000 clones, approximately 87% of them detected once, and roughly 2% sits in the top ten. Sequenced here: CD4+ or CD8+ T cells sorted from blood, sampled in a trial of the OX40 agonist ivuxolimab. These receptors all stem from an adult with an advanced solid tumor such as melanoma, head and neck, liver or kidney cancer.

The V and J genes are TRBV18 and TRBJ1-4; D is ambiguous. Trimming removed 3 bases at V and 8 bases at J, with 10 bases between. CDR1 and CDR2 (germline): KGHSH, LQKENI. The CDR3 is 13 residues long. The CDR3 spells CASSPRDREKLFF. The CDR3 DNA follows: TGTGCCAGCTCACCGCGAGACCGAGAAAAACTGTTTTTT.

The rearrangement joins TRBV30 to TRBJ2-7; 12 bases map to TRBD1. After removal of 3 bases from V and 6 bases from J, the junction contained 6 bases not matched to a gene. CDR1 and CDR2 from the germline V gene are GTSNPN and SVGIG (reference sequence). This CDR3 spans 14 amino acids. The CDR3 spells CAWSAGQGAREQYF. The CDR3 DNA reads as TGTGCCTGGAGCGCGGGACAGGGGGCACGCGAGCAGTACTTC.

The chain is built from TRBV6-5 and TRBJ2-7, with D unclear. V was shortened by 1 base and J by 2 bases, with 12 bases between the two germline ends. Germline loops: CDR1 MNHEY, CDR2 SVGAGI. The CDR3 loop spans 15 amino acids. The CDR3 region has the DNA TGTGCCAGCAGTTACTGGAAGGAGAGTCCCTACGAGCAGTACTTC. Translation gives CASSYWKESPYEQYF.

The chain combines TRBV2 with TRBJ1-6; D may be TRBD1 (6 bases). The CDR3 has 15 residues. CDR1 is SNHLY, CDR2 FYNNEI, per germline. V was shortened by 6 bases and J by 8 bases, with 17 bases between the two germline ends. The CDR3 sequence: CASRHRQATDSPLHF. DNA for the CDR3: TGTGCCAGCAGACATCGACAGGCGACAGATTCACCCCTCCACTTT.

The genes are TRBV19 and TRBJ1-1, with a possible D match to TRBD1 (6 bases). CDR3 length equals 15 residues. Germline CDR1 LNHDA, CDR2 SQIVND (reference sequence). V lost 1 base and J 0 bases, leaving 9 bases between the germline ends. CDR3 loop: CASSIGGQMNTEAFF. The DNA for the CDR3 is TGTGCCAGTAGTATAGGGGGACAAATGAACACTGAAGCTTTCTTT.

The chain couples TRBV5-4 to TRBJ1-2, with 7 bases identical to TRBD1. The length of the CDR3 is 13 residues. The ends lost 4 bases at V and 9 bases at J; junction bases unmatched: 9. CDR1 and CDR2 (germline): SGHNT, YYREEE (reference sequence). The DNA for the CDR3 is TGTGCCAGCAGCCTTTTAGGGGGCAATAGCTACACCTTC. Its translation is CASSLLGGNSYTF.

In its sample, this clone was seen once. The V gene is TRBV2, the J gene TRBJ2-5; 14 bases map to TRBD2. Germline V gene lookup returns CDR1 SNHLY and CDR2 FYNNEI. The V gene end was trimmed by 6 bases and the J gene end by 5 bases; junction bases not matched to a gene: 2. The CDR3 has 14 amino acids. The CDR3 nucleotides are TGTGCCAGCAGCGGACTAGCGGGGGGCGAGACCCAGTACTTC. Translated: CASSGLAGGETQYF.

The CDR3 DNA is TGTGCCAGCAGTTGGGGGAGAGCGACCGGGGAGCTGTTTTTT. It yields the protein CASSWGRATGELFF. The chain employs TRBV27 and TRBJ2-2; D may correspond to TRBD1 or TRBD2 (5 bases each). V was pared by 4 bases and J by 5 bases, with 11 bases between. This CDR3 comprises 14 residues. CDR1 and CDR2 from the germline V gene are MNHEY and SMNVEV (reference sequence).

This chain links TRBV5-8 with TRBJ1-1; 7 bases match TRBD1. The CDR3 contains 15 residues. J gave up 1 base and V 2 bases, and 5 bases lay outside the gene matches. The germline CDR1 and CDR2 sequences are SGHTS and YDEGEE. CDR3 loop: CASSFSGTANTEAFF. For the CDR3, the DNA is TGTGCCAGCAGCTTCTCCGGGACAGCGAACACTGAAGCTTTCTTT.

This clone was picked up one time. The gene calls are TRBV5-1 and TRBJ2-7; D ambiguous. Germline CDR1 reads SGHRS; CDR2 reads YFSETQ. Trimming took off 5 bases at V and 4 bases at J, with 19 bases between the two ends. This CDR3 spans 15 amino acids. CDR3: CASRPDGRMGYEQYF. CDR3 in DNA: TGCGCCAGCAGGCCCGATGGCAGAATGGGATACGAGCAGTACTTC.

The rearrangement links TRBV7-3 to TRBJ2-3, with D unresolved. Trimming left V 0 bases short and J 1 base short, with 5 bases between. CDR1 SGHTA and CDR2 FQGTGA come from the germline V gene. CDR3 length equals 14 residues. In nucleotides, the CDR3 is TGTGCCAGCAGCTTAACCCCTCGCACAGATACGCAGTATTTT. Its translation: CASSLTPRTDTQYF.

This clone was seen more than once but under ten times. The chain uses TRBV19 and TRBJ2-7; 7 bases match TRBD2. V lost 3 bases and J lost 0; bases outside the gene matches: 5. The V gene's germline CDR1 is LNHDA and CDR2 SQIVND (reference sequence). The CDR3 contains 15 residues. The CDR3 DNA is TGTGCCAGTAGTATGGGGGACTACTTCTCCTACGAGCAGTACTTC. Its translation is CASSMGDYFSYEQYF.

V is TRBV7-8 and J is TRBJ1-5, with TRBD1 identical over 12 bases. The CDR3 is 19 amino acids. CDR1 and CDR2 (germline): SGHVS, FQNEAQ. Trimming took 1 base from V and 5 from J; bases not matched to a gene: 12. Written as DNA, the CDR3 is TGTGCCAGCAGCTTAGACTACCAGGGACAGGGGGCGCGAGATCAGCCCCAGCATTTT. Encoded protein: CASSLDYQGQGARDQPQHF.

The rearrangement joins TRBV30 to TRBJ1-6; unclear D gene. The CDR3 sequence is 12 residues long. V was clipped by 0 bases and J by 8 bases, with 5 bases between them. Germline loops: CDR1 GTSNPN, CDR2 SVGIG (reference sequence). The CDR3 spells CAWSVLDSPLHF. The CDR3 DNA follows: TGTGCCTGGAGTGTACTCGATTCACCCCTCCACTTT.

CDR3 region: CASSLPGTVQETQYF. CDR3 DNA sequence: TGTGCCAGCAGCTTACCTGGGACAGTCCAAGAGACCCAGTACTTC. V usage is TRBV7-9 and J usage is TRBJ2-5; 7 bases align to TRBD1. V was pared by 2 bases and J by 1 base, with 4 bases of the junction left unmatched. The germline V gene encodes CDR1 SEHNR and CDR2 FQNEAQ (reference sequence). The CDR3 length is 15 residues.

The chain uses TRBV19 and TRBJ1-1, with a tentative D call TRBD1 (5 bases). The CDR3 contains 13 residues. The germline V and J ends were trimmed by 6 bases and 1 base, with 9 bases remaining between them. Germline V gene lookup returns CDR1 LNHDA and CDR2 SQIVND (reference sequence). CDR3 sequence reads: CASSRQQNTEAFF. The CDR3 DNA sequence: TGTGCCAGTAGCCGACAGCAGAACACTGAAGCTTTCTTT.

This chain uses TRBV5-4 with TRBJ2-7; 8 positions match TRBD1. The V segment lost 4 bases and the J segment 2 bases; nucleotides outside the gene matches: 2. This CDR3 spans 13 amino acids. Looked up from germline, CDR1 is SGHNT and CDR2 is YYREEE (reference sequence). CDR3 loop: CASSAGQAYEQYF. The CDR3 nucleotides are TGTGCCAGCAGCGCGGGACAGGCCTACGAGCAGTACTTC.

The V call is TRBV7-7, the J call TRBJ2-5; D ambiguous. Germline V gene lookup returns CDR1 SSHAT and CDR2 FNYEAQ (reference sequence). The CDR3 extends over 13 amino acids. V was cut by 5 bases and J by 4 bases, with 11 bases left in between. Here the CDR3 reads CASSEGVIETQYF. CDR3 nucleotide sequence: TGTGCCAGCAGCGAAGGTGTAATAGAGACCCAGTACTTC.

The chain is built from TRBV28 and TRBJ1-1; 7 positions agree with TRBD1. There are 17 residues in the CDR3. J lost 1 base, V lost 7 bases, and 15 bases had no gene match. Germline assignment: CDR1 MDHEN and CDR2 SYDVKM. The CDR3 spells CASTQGGAPSANTEAFF. CDR3 nucleotide sequence: TGTGCCAGCACCCAAGGGGGCGCTCCTTCCGCGAACACTGAAGCTTTCTTT.

The V and J genes are TRBV5-6 and TRBJ2-3; unclear D gene. The germline CDR1 and CDR2 sequences are SGHDT and YYEEEE. This CDR3 is 14 amino acids long. V dropped 0 bases and J dropped 5 bases, with 10 bases sitting between them. CDR3 DNA sequence: TGTGCCAGCAGCTTGGGGCCCTGGGGAGATACGCAGTATTTT. As protein: CASSLGPWGDTQYF.

The chain recombines TRBV18 with TRBJ2-2; 12 bases line up with TRBD2. The CDR3 is made up of 15 amino acids. The V and J ends lost 4 bases and 8 bases, in that order; junction bases with no gene match: 5. Germline CDR1 and CDR2: KGHSH and LQKENI. DNA for the CDR3: TGTGCCAGCTCACTCGGACTAGCGGGAAGTGGGGAGCTGTTTTTT. Its translation: CASSLGLAGSGELFF.

The chain couples TRBV5-1 to TRBJ2-5; TRBD1 aligns across 12 bases. The assigned J gene may be wrong: the sequence end matches TRBJ2-7 better. The CDR3 is 18 amino acids. Germline V CDR1 and CDR2: SGHRS, YFSETQ. DNA for the CDR3: TGCGCCAGCAGCTTGGCGGGGACAGGGGGCTCCAGCTCCTACGAGCAGTACTTC. This encodes CASSLAGTGGSSSYEQYF.

In its sample, this clone is medium-sized (0.01 to 0.1%). This chain connects TRBV30 to TRBJ1-4; 10 nucleotides line up with TRBD1. The V segment lost 4 bases and the J segment 7 bases; nucleotides outside the gene matches: 3. In germline, CDR1 is GTSNPN, CDR2 SVGIG (reference sequence). The CDR3 length is 13 residues. The CDR3 here is CAWTGTGVEKLFF. The CDR3 DNA follows: TGTGCCTGGACTGGGACAGGGGTTGAAAAACTGTTTTTT.

The chain joins TRBV11-3 to TRBJ2-1; D is unclear. V was pared by 5 bases and J by 10 bases, with 12 bases between. The length of the CDR3 is 12 residues. CDR1 SGHNT and CDR2 YENEEA come from the germline V gene. CDR3 amino acids: CASSLPGSEQFF. Written as DNA, the CDR3 is TGTGCCAGCAGCCTTCCGGGCTCCGAGCAGTTCTTC.

V is TRBV7-9 and J is TRBJ1-2; a weak D match, TRBD1 (6 bases). The CDR3 totals 14 residues. V dropped 1 base and J dropped 8 bases, with 14 bases sitting between them. The germline gives CDR1 SEHNR, CDR2 FQNEAQ (reference sequence). The CDR3 loop reads CASSLGGGDTGYTF. As DNA, the CDR3 is TGTGCCAGCAGCTTAGGGGGAGGGGACACCGGCTACACCTTC.

V and J are TRBV9 and TRBJ1-1, with D possibly matching TRBD1 (5 bases). Germline CDR1 and CDR2: SGDLS and YYNGEE. The CDR3 extends over 14 amino acids. V was cut by 0 bases and J by 7 bases, with 13 bases left in between. The DNA of the CDR3 is TGTGCCAGCAGCGTAGTGGAGGGGTTGAGTGAAGCTTTCTTT. This gives the protein CASSVVEGLSEAFF.

The chain carries TRBV9 and TRBJ2-1, with D possibly TRBD1 on 6 matching bases. V was cut by 0 bases and J by 0 bases, with 7 bases left in between. The CDR3 is 15 amino acids. Germline values: CDR1 SGDLS, CDR2 YYNGEE. CDR3 region: CASSVEGGSYNEQFF. The CDR3 bases are TGTGCCAGCAGCGTAGAAGGGGGCTCCTACAATGAGCAGTTCTTC. Full variable domain (missing parts from reference TRBV9 and TRBJ2-1): DSGVTQTPKHLITATGQRVTLRCSPRSGDLSVYWYQQSLDQGLQFLIQYYNGEERAKGNILERFSAQQFPDLHSELNLSSLELGDSALYFCASSVEGGSYNEQFFGPGTRLTVL.

The CDR3 DNA reads TGTGCCTCAGGGGGACGGGGTGTCGGGCAGTACTTC. This encodes CASGGRGVGQYF. The chain has TRBV6-6 and TRBJ2-7; 7 bases line up with TRBD1. The length of the CDR3 is 12 residues. Germline trimming cut 11 bases from V and 9 bases from J; bases unmatched to any gene: 13. The germline V gene encodes CDR1 MNHNY and CDR2 SVGAGI (reference sequence).

V and J are TRBV4-1 and TRBJ2-2; tentatively, D is TRBD1 or TRBD2 (5 bases each). V lost 3 bases and J lost 0, with 11 bases in between. CDR1 and CDR2 (germline): MGHRA, YSYEKL. CDR3 size: 16 residues. CDR3 protein: CASSHVWGSNTGELFF. The CDR3 DNA follows: TGCGCCAGCAGCCACGTATGGGGGTCGAACACCGGGGAGCTGTTTTTT.